These 8 T cell receptor beta chains were sequenced from one sample in a study of T cell repertoires in cytomegalovirus infection. Via MiXCR, TCRdb re-called the reads, giving one row per CDR3 protein. The sample holds about 110,000 distinct CDR3 sequences, around 9.1% seen once. These receptors' antigens are unknown. Sequenced: PBMCs, sequenced either directly or after in vitro stimulation (not recorded which). All receptors come from a human donor in good health (CMV status not recorded). Some clones in this sample may be carry-over from other donors' samples.

This clonotype was found a few times. The CDR3 protein is CASSYSPGLPYEQYF. CDR3 nucleotide sequence: TGTGCCAGCAGTTACTCCCCTGGCCTACCATACGAGCAGTACTTC. This chain connects TRBV6-2 or TRBV6-3 to TRBJ2-7; D remains unclear. The CDR3 contains 15 residues. CDR1 and CDR2 (germline): MNHEY, SVGEGT. The ends were cut back, 0 bases at V and 4 bases at J, with 13 bases in the middle.

The rearrangement joins TRBV11-2 to TRBJ2-7; no definite D call. The CDR3 totals 13 residues. Germline V gene lookup returns CDR1 SGHAT and CDR2 FQNNGV. Trimming stripped 1 base from V and 5 bases from J, with 9 bases between. The CDR3 sequence is CASSLGPYNEQYF. The CDR3 DNA reads TGTGCCAGCAGCTTAGGTCCCTACAACGAGCAGTACTTC.

This chain joins TRBV7-2 and TRBJ2-1; D might be TRBD1 (6 bases). This CDR3 contains 14 residues. Trimming removed 7 bases at V and 3 bases at J, with 13 bases between. Germline CDR1 SGHTA, CDR2 FQGNSA. The CDR3 bases are TGTGCCAGCACTAAGAGGGGGAGCTACAATGAGCAGTTCTTC. Translation gives CASTKRGSYNEQFF.

This clonotype appeared many times. The rearrangement joins TRBV12-3 or TRBV12-4 to TRBJ2-5; D is ambiguous. The CDR3 spans 12 residues. V lost 2 bases to trimming and J lost 2 bases, with 3 bases between them. This CDR3 reads CASSLRQETQYF. The CDR3, as DNA: TGTGCCAGCAGTTTACGGCAAGAGACCCAGTACTTC.

In this sample, this clonotype turned up many times. V usage is TRBV7-2 and J usage is TRBJ1-1, with D possibly TRBD1 on 5 matching bases. Trimming cost V 5 bases and J 3 bases, with 19 bases left between them. CDR1 is SGHTA and CDR2 is FQGNSA in the germline V gene. The CDR3 is made up of 16 amino acids. As DNA, the CDR3 is TGTGCCAGCAGCCGCCCCTTTAGAGCCAGGGACACTGAAGCTTTCTTT. Encoded protein: CASSRPFRARDTEAFF.

This clonotype was detected many times. This chain connects TRBV7-3 to TRBJ2-1; 13 bases map to TRBD2. Germline trimming cut 3 bases from V and 0 bases from J; bases unmatched to any gene: 14. This CDR3 is built from 21 residues. The germline CDR1 and CDR2 sequences are SGHTA and FQGTGA. The CDR3 sequence: CASSLINGLAGDASSYNEQFF. The CDR3, as DNA: TGTGCCAGCAGCTTGATCAACGGACTAGCGGGAGACGCGAGCTCCTACAATGAGCAGTTCTTC.

The V and J genes are TRBV27 and TRBJ1-1, with D perhaps TRBD1 (5 bases). From germline, CDR1 is MNHEY and CDR2 SMNVEV (reference sequence). V was trimmed by 6 bases and J by 1 base, leaving 15 bases between them. The CDR3 totals 15 residues. The CDR3 coding sequence is TGTGCCAGCAGGACACCGGGACTTACGAACACTGAAGCTTTCTTT. Amino acid sequence: CASRTPGLTNTEAFF.

J is TRBJ2-3 and V is TRBV27, with D maybe TRBD1 (6 bases). Germline CDR1 is MNHEY and CDR2 is SMNVEV (reference sequence). V lost 7 bases to trimming and J lost 8 bases, with 13 bases between them. This CDR3 has 12 amino acids. The CDR3 reads CASTTWGRTQYF. The DNA for the CDR3 is TGTGCCAGCACGACCTGGGGGCGTACGCAGTATTTT.